This T cell receptor beta chain comes out of a study of molecular identifiers for immune sequencing clone quantification. Overall study context: RNA from roughly 21,000 or 96,000 naive CD8 cells was split five ways in replicates, with four sequenced.

V shed 5 bases, J shed 7 bases, and the junction held 16 bases outside the gene matches. CDR1 SEHNR and CDR2 FQNEAQ come from the germline V gene (reference sequence). The length of the CDR3 is 16 residues. With RNA at 10%, 30% or 50%, naive CD8 libraries came from roughly 18,000 to 920,000 sorted cells. This clonotype came up many times. Its antigen is undetermined. MiXCR was run by TCRdb on the PCR reads, yielding one entry per CDR3 protein. The sample records around 460,000 distinct CDR3 sequences, 20% to 25% being singletons. Study results and caveats: Reports indicate spiked Jurkat TCR RNA from one cell could be found among approximately 1 million naive cells.

Input material: naive CD8+ T cells from blood, with Jurkat cell RNA spiked in. Subset described: FACS-sorted CD8+CD4-CCR7+CD45RA+ naive T cells. The genes are TRBV7-9 and TRBJ1-1, with 7 bases matching TRBD1. This clonotype was sampled from a human donor in good health. Some libraries in this study had Jurkat cell RNA spiked in. Here the CDR3 DNA reads TGTGCCAGCAGCCCACCGATACAGGGGCTGGGACGTGAAGCTTTCTTT. Its translation: CASSPPIQGLGREAFF.